A single sample gave rise to the 23 T cell receptor beta chains below, sequenced in a study of regulatory T cells in long-lasting Graves disease. HTBI primers from iRepertoire and Arm-PCR of CDR3 regions yielded the TCR beta libraries. In TCRdb, the multiplex PCR reads were re-called with MiXCR into one record per CDR3 protein. This table has about 460,000 distinct CDR3 sequences, approximately 23% appearing once. Time point specified: persistent/refractory GD, antithyroid drugs over 5 years with positive TRAb. The authors made the TCR library using RNA they extracted from PBMCs. This specimen consisted of peripheral blood mononuclear cells (PBMCs), obtained when the disease was refractory, from a patient treated with antithyroid drugs. These receptors came from a female donor with Graves disease.

V gene TRBV5-6 combines with J gene TRBJ2-7; no clear D. Looked up from germline, CDR1 is SGHDT and CDR2 is YYEEEE. This CDR3 is built from 13 residues. V lost 0 bases to trimming and J lost 3 bases, with 7 bases between them. CDR3 residues: CASSLATIYEQYF. CDR3 DNA sequence: TGTGCCAGCAGCTTGGCCACGATCTACGAGCAGTACTTC.

As to this clonotype: A much larger clone sits a single nucleotide away, making a read error possible. The CDR3 region has the DNA TGTGCCAACAGTTTCGGGGGGTTGGTCACTGAAGCTTTCTTT. This encodes CANSFGGLVTEAFF. This chain links TRBV28 with TRBJ1-1, with a weak D call TRBD1 (5 bases). The germline CDR1 and CDR2 sequences are MDHEN and SYDVKM. The CDR3 has 14 residues.

This rearrangement joins TRBV6-2 or TRBV6-3 to TRBJ2-3; tentative D call: TRBD2 (6 bases). This CDR3 region has 14 residues. The germline gives CDR1 MNHEY, CDR2 SVGEGT. Deletions cut 5 bases from V and 2 bases from J, with 11 bases between. As DNA, the CDR3 is TGTGCCAGCAGTAGGTCGGGAGTCACAGATACGCAGTATTTT. The encoded protein is CASSRSGVTDTQYF.

This clonotype has a count of ten or more. The CDR3 nucleotides read TGTGCCAGCAGTGAAAAGAGACGGGCTGGGGCCAACGTCCTGACTTTC. It codes for CASSEKRRAGANVLTF. The chain joins TRBV2 to TRBJ2-6, with D uncertain. CDR3 length equals 16 residues. Trimming stripped 2 bases from V and 2 bases from J, with 10 bases between. Germline V gene sequence: CDR1 SNHLY, CDR2 FYNNEI.

There are many counts of this clonotype. The chain links TRBV12-3 or TRBV12-4 to TRBJ1-1, with TRBD1 matching over 7 bases. The trim removed 6 bases at V and 6 bases at J, leaving 10 bases unmatched. CDR3 length equals 14 residues. CDR3 sequence (DNA): TGTGCCAGCAGGGCGACAGGGTCGACCCCTGAAGCTTTCTTT. This encodes CASRATGSTPEAFF.

This chain uses TRBV6-7 with TRBJ2-1; D remains unclear. TRBV6-7 is known as an ORF, though its function is uncertain. V lost 4 bases, J lost 4 bases, and 17 bases lay in between. The CDR3 is 16 amino acids. The CDR3 DNA reads as TGTGCCAGCAGTTGCGGTGCCCAATGGGGTTACAATGAGCAGTTCTTC. As protein: CASSCGAQWGYNEQFF.

This clonotype was found a few times. CDR3 nucleotides: TGTGCCAGCAGTAGGCTGGCGGGAGTCTCCTACGAGCAGTACTTC. Protein sequence: CASSRLAGVSYEQYF. The J gene is TRBJ2-7, the V gene TRBV2, with 7 bases identical to TRBD2. Germline assignment: CDR1 SNHLY and CDR2 FYNNEI. V lost 5 bases to trimming and J lost 0 bases; unmatched junction nucleotides: 7. This CDR3 is 15 amino acids long.

As regards this clonotype: The CDR3 does not end in the conserved phenylalanine or tryptophan, so this is likely a read error. The CDR3 loop reads CASSLLGSETQYL. The CDR3 region has the DNA TGTGCCAGCAGCTTGCTGGGATCGGAGACCCAGTACCTC. V is TRBV7-2 and J is TRBJ2-5, with D hard to call. The CDR3 loop spans 13 amino acids. CDR1 SGHTA and CDR2 FQGNSA come from the germline V gene. V shed 3 bases and J shed 5 bases, with 10 bases lying between them.

Many counts were recorded for this clonotype. The chain couples TRBV28 to TRBJ1-5; a possible D gene is TRBD1 (5 bases). The length of the CDR3 is 13 residues. CDR1 is MDHEN, CDR2 SYDVKM, per germline. The germline V and J ends were trimmed by 5 bases and 1 base, with 6 bases remaining between them. For the CDR3, the DNA is TGTGCCAGCAGTAAGGGGAGCAATCAGCCCCAGCATTTT. It specifies CASSKGSNQPQHF.

The chain has TRBV28 and TRBJ1-1; weak D call: TRBD1 (5 bases). With 4 bases removed from V and 0 bases from J, the gap between germline ends came to 15 bases. CDR3 size: 16 residues. CDR1 and CDR2 (germline): MDHEN, SYDVKM. CDR3 nucleotides: TGTGCCAGCAGTTCTGGGGCCGCGACGATGAACACTGAAGCTTTCTTT. Residues: CASSSGAATMNTEAFF.

J is TRBJ2-7 and V is TRBV6-5; 9 nucleotides align to TRBD1. Germline V gene data show CDR1 as MNHEY and CDR2 as SVGAGI. The CDR3 covers 17 residues. The V gene end was trimmed by 2 bases and the J gene end by 3 bases; junction bases not matched to a gene: 11. The CDR3 loop reads CASSYPTGTGSFYEQYF. CDR3 nucleotides: TGTGCCAGCAGTTACCCGACGGGGACAGGGAGCTTCTACGAGCAGTACTTC.

The table lists this clonotype with a few counts. The chain has TRBV9 and TRBJ2-3; D unresolved. The germline V and J ends were trimmed by 0 bases and 4 bases, with 18 bases remaining between them. This CDR3 is built from 17 residues. Germline CDR1 reads SGDLS; CDR2 reads YYNGEE. The CDR3 coding sequence is TGTGCCAGCAGCGTAGGAGCCAACCTAGACGTTCCAGATACGCAGTATTTT. It translates to CASSVGANLDVPDTQYF. Drawing the rest from reference TRBV9 and TRBJ2-3, the complete variable domain is DSGVTQTPKHLITATGQRVTLRCSPRSGDLSVYWYQQSLDQGLQFLIQYYNGEERAKGNILERFSAQQFPDLHSELNLSSLELGDSALYFCASSVGANLDVPDTQYFGPGTRLTVL.

The table lists this clonotype with many counts. This chain joins TRBV7-2 and TRBJ2-2; D not certain. CDR1 SGHTA and CDR2 FQGNSA come from the germline V gene. V gave up 6 bases and J gave up 0 bases, with 5 bases separating them. CDR3 length equals 13 residues. DNA for the CDR3: TGTGCCAGCAGTTCCCCGAACACCGGGGAGCTGTTTTTT. Residues: CASSSPNTGELFF.

This clonotype was observed many times. One end of the junction does not line up with germline, which may come from a read error. V is TRBV12-3 or TRBV12-4 and J is TRBJ1-1; a possible D gene is TRBD1 (5 bases). The CDR3 has 11 residues. The CDR3 spells CASSLGRGAFF. In nucleotides, the CDR3 is TGTGCCAGCAGCTTAGGGAGGGGAGCTTTCTTT.

This clonotype was observed a handful of times. This chain links TRBV5-1 with TRBJ2-2, with 10 nucleotides matching TRBD2. The CDR3 consists of 16 residues. Germline CDR1 reads SGHRS; CDR2 reads YFSETQ. V shed 2 bases, J shed 4 bases, and the junction held 5 bases outside the gene matches. CDR3 in amino acids: CASSFSLAGVTGELFF. The CDR3 bases are TGCGCCAGCAGCTTTTCGCTAGCGGGAGTCACCGGGGAGCTGTTTTTT.

This clonotype has a count of ten or more. CDR3 protein: CASSSLAGDYEQYF. The CDR3 DNA sequence: TGTGCCAGCAGCTCCCTAGCGGGGGACTACGAGCAGTACTTC. The chain has TRBV7-2 and TRBJ2-7, with 10 bases fitting TRBD2. CDR1 is SGHTA and CDR2 is FQGNSA in the germline V gene. V shed 4 bases and J 3 bases; nucleotides not matched to a gene: 3. The CDR3 covers 14 residues.

The chain couples TRBV19 to TRBJ2-7; 8 positions agree with TRBD1. Germline V lookup: CDR1 LNHDA, CDR2 SQIVND (reference sequence). This CDR3 comprises 11 residues. The ends lost 6 bases at V and 9 bases at J; junction bases unmatched: 4. The CDR3 loop reads CASSGQGGQYF. The CDR3 nucleotides read TGTGCCAGTAGCGGACAGGGCGGGCAGTACTTC.

This clonotype was seen at least ten times. J is TRBJ2-5 and V is TRBV2, with D hard to call. In germline, CDR1 is SNHLY, CDR2 FYNNEI. The V gene lost 2 bases and the J gene lost 5 bases, with 9 bases spanning the gap. The CDR3 contains 13 residues. For the CDR3, the DNA is TGTGCCAGCAGTGAATTCTCCACGGAGACCCAGTACTTC. It specifies CASSEFSTETQYF.

The sample holds one count of this clonotype. CDR3 amino acids: CASSLIAGVIWEQYF. DNA of the CDR3: TGCGCCAGCAGCCTTATAGCGGGGGTGATATGGGAGCAGTACTTC. V and J are TRBV4-1 and TRBJ2-7, with 9 nucleotides matching TRBD2. The V and J ends lost 4 bases and 7 bases, in that order; junction bases with no gene match: 11. CDR1 is MGHRA, CDR2 YSYEKL, per germline. CDR3 size: 15 residues.

The sample holds a few counts of this clonotype. The chain combines TRBV5-1 with TRBJ1-5; D unclear. With 0 bases removed from V and 11 bases from J, the gap between germline ends came to 18 bases. Looked up from germline, CDR1 is SGHRS and CDR2 is YFSETQ. This CDR3 is 15 amino acids long. This CDR3 reads CASSLAGSGLSAQHF. In nucleotides, the CDR3 is TGCGCCAGCAGCTTGGCCGGGAGTGGTTTATCGGCCCAGCATTTT.

This clonotype was observed a handful of times. The J gene is TRBJ2-2, the V gene TRBV3-1; TRBD2 agrees at 9 bases. Germline V gene lookup returns CDR1 LGHDT and CDR2 YNNKEL (reference sequence). The junction had 4 bases not matched to a gene; V was cut back by 7 bases and J by 4 bases. This CDR3 spans 14 amino acids. CDR3 sequence: CASISGSGTGELFF. Written as DNA, the CDR3 is TGTGCCAGCATTAGCGGGAGCGGCACCGGGGAGCTGTTTTTT. Filled out from reference TRBV3-1 and TRBJ2-2, the complete variable domain reads DTAVSQTPKYLVTQMGNDKSIKCEQNLGHDTMYWYKQDSKKFLKIMFSYNNKELIINETVPNRFSPKSPDKAHLNLHINSLELGDSAVYFCASISGSGTGELFFGEGSRLTVL.

The chain couples TRBV9 to TRBJ2-3; the D gene is possibly TRBD1 (6 bases). The CDR3 extends over 15 amino acids. The germline V and J ends were trimmed by 4 bases and 1 base, with 13 bases remaining between them. The germline gives CDR1 SGDLS, CDR2 YYNGEE. This CDR3 is CASSPGDGRTDTQYF. In nucleotides, the CDR3 is TGTGCCAGCAGCCCAGGGGACGGCCGCACAGATACGCAGTATTTT.

This rearrangement joins TRBV18 to TRBJ1-3; 7 nucleotides align to TRBD1. The CDR3 is made up of 13 amino acids. J was trimmed by 11 bases and V by 5 bases; bases with no gene match: 9. The germline V gene encodes CDR1 KGHSH and CDR2 LQKENI. For the CDR3, the DNA is TGTGCCAGCTCATATGGGACAGCGTACTCCATATATTTT. This translates into CASSYGTAYSIYF.